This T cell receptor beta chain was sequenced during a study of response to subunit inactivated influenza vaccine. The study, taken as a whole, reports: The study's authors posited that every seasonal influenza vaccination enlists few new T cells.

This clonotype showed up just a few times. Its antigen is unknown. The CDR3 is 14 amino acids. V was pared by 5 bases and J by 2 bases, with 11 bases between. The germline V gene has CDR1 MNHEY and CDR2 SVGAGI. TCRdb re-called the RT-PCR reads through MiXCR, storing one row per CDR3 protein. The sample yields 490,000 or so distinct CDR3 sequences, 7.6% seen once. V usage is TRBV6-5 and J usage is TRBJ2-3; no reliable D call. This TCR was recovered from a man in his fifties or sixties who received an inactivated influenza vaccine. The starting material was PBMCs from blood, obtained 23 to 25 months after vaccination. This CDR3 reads CASSTGKFTDTQYF. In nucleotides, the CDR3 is TGTGCCAGCAGTACTGGGAAGTTCACAGATACGCAGTATTTT.